Listed here are 22 T cell receptor beta chains from one sample, sequenced in a study of CD8+ T cells in alopecia areata. Regarding treatment: oral pan-JAK inhibitor, 5-10 mg twice daily. RNA extraction and reverse transcription yielded cDNA as sequencing template. The repertoire was sequenced with immunoSEQ multiplex PCR; TCRdb's copy has only in-frame clones and lacks some. The sample shows about 190,000 clones, 50% to 60% of them seen only once. Here the sequenced sample was CD4+ T cells sorted from blood, taken at week 4, from a patient treated with tofacitinib. Receptors originate from a human donor with alopecia areata.

J is TRBJ2-5 and V is TRBV27; TRBD2 matches 10 bases. The germline V gene encodes CDR1 MNHEY and CDR2 SMNVEV (reference sequence). Losses at the gene ends were 7 bases for V and 12 bases for J; bases not matched to a gene: 11. The CDR3 sequence is 13 residues long. The CDR3 sequence: CASIFSSSGRKYF. DNA for the CDR3: TGTGCCAGCATCTTTAGCTCTAGCGGGAGAAAGTACTTC.

The chain links TRBV30 to TRBJ1-2; a weak D match, TRBD1 (5 bases). V dropped 3 bases and J dropped 5 bases, with 10 bases sitting between them. The CDR3 runs to 12 residues. CDR1 is GTSNPN and CDR2 is SVGIG in the germline V gene (reference sequence). The CDR3 DNA is TGTGCCTGGAGCGGGACCGATTATGGCTACACCTTC. Translation gives CAWSGTDYGYTF.

The rearrangement uses TRBV29-1 and TRBJ2-3; 8 bases agree with TRBD1. Germline V gene sequence: CDR1 SQVTM, CDR2 ANQGSEA. The CDR3 extends over 14 amino acids. CDR3 sequence: CSAPSATGADTQYF. CDR3 DNA: TGCAGTGCTCCTTCCGCGACAGGGGCAGATACGCAGTATTTT.

CDR3 coding DNA: TGTGCCAGCAGTGGGAGCGGGAGTCAGGCCTACAATGAGCAGTTCTTC. Its translation is CASSGSGSQAYNEQFF. The V call is TRBV28, the J call TRBJ2-1; 8 bases are shared with TRBD2. Trimming at V came to 5 bases and at J to 2 bases, leaving 8 bases not matched to a gene. This CDR3 is built from 16 residues. Per germline, CDR1 MDHEN and CDR2 SYDVKM.

This chain uses TRBV7-9 with TRBJ2-4; TRBD1 matches at 7 bases. This CDR3 comprises 14 residues. The J segment lost 4 bases and the V segment lost 10 bases, leaving 10 bases of the junction unmatched. Germline assignment: CDR1 SEHNR and CDR2 FQNEAQ (reference sequence). CDR3 nucleotides: TGTGCCATCACCCACGGACAGGATAAAAACATTCAGTACTTC. Protein product: CAITHGQDKNIQYF.

In the case of this clone: The same CDR3 arises from other DNA sequences in this sample as well. The rearrangement links TRBV29-1 to TRBJ2-7, with D possibly being TRBD2 (6 bases). The CDR3 has 12 amino acids. The germline V gene encodes CDR1 SQVTM and CDR2 ANQGSEA. V lost 4 bases and J 0 bases, leaving 7 bases between the germline ends. CDR3 sequence: CSVVGGSYEQYF. As DNA, the CDR3 is TGCAGCGTTGTCGGGGGCTCCTACGAGCAGTACTTC.

The chain carries TRBV28 and TRBJ1-1; a weak D match, TRBD1 (6 bases). CDR1 and CDR2 (germline): MDHEN, SYDVKM. The CDR3 consists of 14 residues. Trimming stripped 2 bases from V and 4 bases from J, with 11 bases between. CDR3 in DNA: TGTGCCAGCAGTTTAGGGGGGCTTGGCACTGAAGCTTTCTTT. This codes for CASSLGGLGTEAFF. Full variable domain (outside the CDR3, taken from reference TRBV28 and TRBJ1-1): DVKVTQSSRYLVKRTGEKVFLECVQDMDHENMFWYRQDPGLGLRLIYFSYDVKMKEKGDIPEGYSVSREKKERFSLILESASTNQTSMYLCASSLGGLGTEAFFGQGTRLTVV.

The rearrangement links TRBV7-8 to TRBJ1-4; D remains unclear. V shed 4 bases and J shed 8 bases, with 8 bases lying between them. Germline V gives CDR1 SGHVS, CDR2 FQNEAQ. This CDR3 has 12 residues. CDR3 residues: CASSYSNEKLFF. The CDR3 DNA is TGTGCCAGCAGCTACTCGAACGAAAAACTGTTTTTT.

The chain combines TRBV14 with TRBJ1-2; 7 bases fit TRBD1. The V gene's germline CDR1 is SGHDN and CDR2 FVKESK. The CDR3 extends over 15 amino acids. V lost 4 bases to trimming and J lost 6 bases; unmatched junction nucleotides: 11. The CDR3 region is CASSRSLTGLDGYTF. CDR3 DNA sequence: TGTGCCAGCAGCCGATCCCTGACAGGGTTGGATGGCTACACCTTC.

The chain joins TRBV7-8 to TRBJ1-2, with 8 bases lining up with TRBD1. Germline V CDR1 and CDR2: SGHVS, FQNEAQ. V dropped 1 base and J dropped 13; count of bases not matched to a gene: 5. This CDR3 comprises 12 residues. CDR3 protein: CASSLEQGAITF. In nucleotides, the CDR3 is TGTGCCAGCAGCTTAGAGCAGGGGGCAATCACCTTC.

This clone showed up just a few times. V is TRBV29-1 and J is TRBJ1-3; TRBD1 aligns across 8 bases. CDR1 and CDR2 (germline): SQVTM, ANQGSEA. Trimming removed 3 bases from V and 7 bases from J; junction bases left unmatched: 5. The CDR3 consists of 13 residues. This CDR3 is CSVDWTGTNTIYF. The CDR3 DNA sequence: TGCAGCGTTGATTGGACAGGGACGAACACCATATATTTT.

The V gene is TRBV30, the J gene TRBJ2-7; 7 nucleotides align to TRBD2. Germline values: CDR1 GTSNPN, CDR2 SVGIG (reference sequence). Losses at the gene ends were 1 base for V and 2 bases for J; bases not matched to a gene: 2. CDR3 length: 13 residues. CDR3 in DNA: TGTGCCTGGAGTGGGCTAGCGGCCTACGAGCAGTACTTC. This translates into CAWSGLAAYEQYF.

The chain joins TRBV5-1 to TRBJ1-1, with D tentatively TRBD1 (5 bases). The V and J ends lost 7 bases and 11 bases respectively, with 21 bases between them. Germline V lookup: CDR1 SGHRS, CDR2 YFSETQ. The CDR3 has 13 residues. The CDR3 reads CASEGPGMGGAFF. In DNA form, the CDR3 reads TGCGCCAGCGAGGGACCCGGAATGGGTGGCGCTTTCTTT. Supplemented by reference TRBV5-1 and TRBJ1-1, the full variable domain reads KAGVTQTPRYLIKTRGQQVTLSCSPISGHRSVSWYQQTPGQGLQFLFEYFSETQRNKGNFPGRFSGRQFSNSRSEMNVSTLELGDSALYLCASEGPGMGGAFFGQGTRLTVV.

The chain carries TRBV29-1 and TRBJ1-1; a weak D match, TRBD1 (6 bases). The V gene's germline CDR1 is SQVTM and CDR2 ANQGSEA. Trimming stripped 3 bases from V and 1 base from J, with 18 bases between. CDR3 length: 16 residues. In DNA, the CDR3 is TGCAGCGTTGAGTCCCCATTGGGGGGGCGGAACACTGAAGCTTTCTTT. Its protein product is CSVESPLGGRNTEAFF.

The table lists this clone with a few counts. The V and J genes are TRBV29-1 and TRBJ2-7; perhaps TRBD2 as D (6 bases). The CDR3 length is 12 residues. Germline loops: CDR1 SQVTM, CDR2 ANQGSEA. The ends were cut back, 1 base at V and 11 bases at J, with 15 bases in the middle. This chain's CDR3 is CSVEGQGGGKYF. The CDR3 DNA sequence: TGCAGCGTTGAAGGTCAGGGTGGAGGGAAGTACTTC.

The chain recombines TRBV29-1 with TRBJ2-3; 15 positions match TRBD2. Germline V lookup: CDR1 SQVTM, CDR2 ANQGSEA. The V gene end was trimmed by 5 bases and the J gene end by 5 bases; junction bases not matched to a gene: 8. The CDR3 is 16 residues long. For the CDR3, the DNA is TGCAGCGTTTATGGGACTAGCGGGAGGACGGTAGATACGCAGTATTTT. It is translated as CSVYGTSGRTVDTQYF.

The V and J genes are TRBV7-9 and TRBJ2-3; D is unresolved. Trimming took 2 bases from V and 6 from J, leaving 12 bases between them. The germline gives CDR1 SEHNR, CDR2 FQNEAQ (reference sequence). CDR3 length equals 14 residues. The CDR3 protein is CASSLTQRSDTQYF. The CDR3 DNA is TGTGCCAGCAGCTTAACTCAGAGGTCGGATACGCAGTATTTT. Looking up the rest from reference TRBV7-9 and TRBJ2-3 gives the full variable domain: DTGVSQNPRHKITKRGQNVTFRCDPISEHNRLYWYRQTLGQGPEFLTYFQNEAQLEKSRLLSDRFSAERPKGSFSTLEIQRTEQGDSAMYLCASSLTQRSDTQYFGPGTRLTVL.

V usage is TRBV30 and J usage is TRBJ2-1; D not certain. The V gene's germline CDR1 is GTSNPN and CDR2 SVGIG (reference sequence). CDR3 length equals 12 residues. The ends were cut back, 4 bases at V and 4 bases at J, with 8 bases in the middle. The CDR3 region is CAWNGFYNEQFF. The DNA for the CDR3 is TGTGCCTGGAATGGCTTTTACAATGAGCAGTTCTTC.

The chain carries TRBV4-3 and TRBJ2-2; D is perhaps TRBD2 (6 bases). The CDR3 is made up of 16 amino acids. V lost 1 base and J lost 0, with 9 bases in between. CDR1 LGHNA and CDR2 YSLEER come from the germline V gene. The CDR3 region is CASSQVGGANTGELFF. In DNA form, the CDR3 reads TGCGCCAGCAGCCAAGTCGGAGGGGCGAACACCGGGGAGCTGTTTTTT.

The V gene is TRBV13, the J gene TRBJ2-1; 11 nucleotides agree with TRBD2. Trimming at V came to 5 bases and at J to 6 bases, leaving 6 bases not matched to a gene. The germline V gene encodes CDR1 PRHDT and CDR2 FYEKMQ (reference sequence). The CDR3 spans 15 residues. CDR3 sequence reads: CASSTSGSIANEQFF. CDR3 sequence (DNA): TGTGCCAGCAGCACTAGCGGGAGTATCGCCAATGAGCAGTTCTTC.

V gene TRBV28 combines with J gene TRBJ2-7; TRBD2 aligns across 9 bases. The CDR3 has 15 amino acids. Germline V gene sequence: CDR1 MDHEN, CDR2 SYDVKM. Germline trimming cut 6 bases from V and 0 bases from J; bases unmatched to any gene: 6. The CDR3, as DNA: TGTGCCAGCAGGTTACTAGCGGGCCACTCCTACGAGCAGTACTTC. This sequence encodes CASRLLAGHSYEQYF.

The gene calls are TRBV30 and TRBJ1-1; 7 nucleotides agree with TRBD1. The CDR3 sequence is 16 residues long. Trimming took 1 base from V and 2 from J; bases not matched to a gene: 10. The germline V gene has CDR1 GTSNPN and CDR2 SVGIG (reference sequence). CDR3 protein: CAWSAKGQILNTEAFF. CDR3 nucleotides: TGTGCCTGGAGTGCGAAGGGACAGATACTTAACACTGAAGCTTTCTTT.